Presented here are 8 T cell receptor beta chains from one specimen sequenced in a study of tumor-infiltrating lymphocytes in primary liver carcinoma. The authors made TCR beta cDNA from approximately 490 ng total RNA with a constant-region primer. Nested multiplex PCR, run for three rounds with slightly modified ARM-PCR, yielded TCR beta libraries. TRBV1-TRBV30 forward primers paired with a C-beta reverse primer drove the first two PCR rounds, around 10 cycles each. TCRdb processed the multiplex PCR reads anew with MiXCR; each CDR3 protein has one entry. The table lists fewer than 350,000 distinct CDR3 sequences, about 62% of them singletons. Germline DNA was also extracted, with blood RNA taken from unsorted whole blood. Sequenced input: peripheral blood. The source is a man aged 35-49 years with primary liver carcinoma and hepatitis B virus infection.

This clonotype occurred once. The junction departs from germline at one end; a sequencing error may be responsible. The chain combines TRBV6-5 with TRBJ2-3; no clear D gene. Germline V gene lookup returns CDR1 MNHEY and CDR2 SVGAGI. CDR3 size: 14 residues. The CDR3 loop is CASSLRTLEDTQYF. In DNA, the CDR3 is TGTGCCAGCAGCCTGAGAACCCTAGAAGATACGCAGTATTTC.

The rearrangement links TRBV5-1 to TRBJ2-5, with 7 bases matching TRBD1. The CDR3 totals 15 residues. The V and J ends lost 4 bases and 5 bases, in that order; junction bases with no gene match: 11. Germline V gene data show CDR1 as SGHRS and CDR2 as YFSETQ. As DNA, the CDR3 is TGCGCCAGCAGCCTTTCGGGACAGCCTCTTGAGACCCAGTACTTC. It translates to CASSLSGQPLETQYF.

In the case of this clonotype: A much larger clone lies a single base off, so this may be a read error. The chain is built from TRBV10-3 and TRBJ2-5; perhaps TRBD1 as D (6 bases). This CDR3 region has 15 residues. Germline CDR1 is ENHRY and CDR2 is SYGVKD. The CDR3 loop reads CAFSLSPDRKETQYF. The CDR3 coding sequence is TGTGCCTTCAGCCTAAGCCCCGACAGGAAAGAGACCCAGTACTTC.

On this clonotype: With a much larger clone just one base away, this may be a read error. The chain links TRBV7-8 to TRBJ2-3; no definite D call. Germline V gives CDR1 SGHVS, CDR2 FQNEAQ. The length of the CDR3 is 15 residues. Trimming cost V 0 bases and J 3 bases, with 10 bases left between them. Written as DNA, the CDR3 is TGTGCCAGCAGCTTAGCGTGGTTCGCGACAGATACGCAGTATTTT. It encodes CASSLAWFATDTQYF.

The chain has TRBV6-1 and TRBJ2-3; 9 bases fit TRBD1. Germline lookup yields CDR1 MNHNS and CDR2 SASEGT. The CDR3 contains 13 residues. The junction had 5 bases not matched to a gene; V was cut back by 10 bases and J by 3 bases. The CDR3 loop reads CAIGQGQTDTQYF. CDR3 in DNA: TGTGCCATCGGACAGGGGCAGACAGATACGCAGTATTTT.

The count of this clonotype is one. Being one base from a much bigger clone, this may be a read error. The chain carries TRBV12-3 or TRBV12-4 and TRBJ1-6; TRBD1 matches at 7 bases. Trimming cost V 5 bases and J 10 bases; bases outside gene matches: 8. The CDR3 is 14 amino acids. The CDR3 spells CASSPEGALSPLHF. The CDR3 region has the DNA TGTGCCAGCAGTCCAGAGGGGGCATTGTCACCCCTCCACTTT.

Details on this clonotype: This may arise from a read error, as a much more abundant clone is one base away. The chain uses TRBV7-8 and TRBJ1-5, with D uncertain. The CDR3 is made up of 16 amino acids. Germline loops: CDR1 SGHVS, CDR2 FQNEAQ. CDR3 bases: TGTGCCAGAAGCTTAAGGCCCGGGGATAGCAATCAGCCCCAGCATTTT. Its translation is CARSLRPGDSNQPQHF.

CDR3 DNA: TGTGCCAGCAATGGGTCCTACGAGCAGTACTTC. Translating gives CASNGSYEQYF. The J gene is TRBJ2-7, the V gene TRBV11-1; D uncertain. CDR1 SGHAT and CDR2 FQDESV come from the germline V gene (reference sequence). V was pared by 7 bases and J by 1 base, with 5 bases between. The length of the CDR3 is 11 residues.